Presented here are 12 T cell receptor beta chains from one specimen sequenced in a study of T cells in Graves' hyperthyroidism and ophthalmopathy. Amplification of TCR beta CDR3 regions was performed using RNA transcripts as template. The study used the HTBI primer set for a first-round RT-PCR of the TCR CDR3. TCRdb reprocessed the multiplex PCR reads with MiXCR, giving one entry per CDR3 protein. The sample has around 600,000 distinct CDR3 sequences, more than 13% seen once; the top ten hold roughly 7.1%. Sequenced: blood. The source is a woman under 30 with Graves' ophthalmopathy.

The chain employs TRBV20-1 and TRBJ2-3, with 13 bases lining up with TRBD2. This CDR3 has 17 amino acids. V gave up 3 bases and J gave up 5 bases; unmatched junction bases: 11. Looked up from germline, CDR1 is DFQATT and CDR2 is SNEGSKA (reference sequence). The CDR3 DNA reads TGCAGTGCTAGGTGGTTCGGGACTAGCGGGAAGAAAGATACGCAGTATTTT. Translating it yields CSARWFGTSGKKDTQYF.

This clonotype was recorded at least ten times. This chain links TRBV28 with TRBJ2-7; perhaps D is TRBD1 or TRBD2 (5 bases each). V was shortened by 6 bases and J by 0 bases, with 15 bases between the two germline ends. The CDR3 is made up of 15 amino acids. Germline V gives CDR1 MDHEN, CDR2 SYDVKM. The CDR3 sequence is CASRTQGESSYEQYF. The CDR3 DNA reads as TGTGCCAGCAGGACTCAGGGAGAAAGCTCCTACGAGCAGTACTTC.

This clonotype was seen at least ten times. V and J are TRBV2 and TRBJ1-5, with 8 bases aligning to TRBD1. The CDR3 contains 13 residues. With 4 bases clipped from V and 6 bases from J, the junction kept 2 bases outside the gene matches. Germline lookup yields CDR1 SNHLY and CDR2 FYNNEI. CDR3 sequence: CASSADRGQPQHF. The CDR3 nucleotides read TGTGCCAGCAGTGCCGACAGGGGTCAGCCCCAGCATTTT.

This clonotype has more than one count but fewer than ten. The CDR3 DNA follows: TGTGCCAGCAGCGGGCCCCGGGACAGGGGGGTCCATGAGCAGTTCTTC. It is translated as CASSGPRDRGVHEQFF. This sequence joins TRBV9 and TRBJ2-1, with 11 positions matching TRBD1. The germline gives CDR1 SGDLS, CDR2 YYNGEE. V was pared by 3 bases and J by 8 bases, with 10 bases of the junction left unmatched. The CDR3 covers 16 residues.

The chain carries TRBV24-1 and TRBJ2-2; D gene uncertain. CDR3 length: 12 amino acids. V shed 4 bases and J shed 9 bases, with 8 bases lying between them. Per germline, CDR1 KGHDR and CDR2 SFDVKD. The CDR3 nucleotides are TGTGCCACCAGTGACTCCGGGTGGGAGCTGTTTTTT. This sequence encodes CATSDSGWELFF.

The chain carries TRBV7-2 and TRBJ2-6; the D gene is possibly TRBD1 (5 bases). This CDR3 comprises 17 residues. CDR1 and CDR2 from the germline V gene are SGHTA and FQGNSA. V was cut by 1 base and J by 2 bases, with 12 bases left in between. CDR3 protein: CASSLGGLSPGANVLTF. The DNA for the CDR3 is TGTGCCAGCAGCTTAGGGGGCCTCAGTCCTGGGGCCAACGTCCTGACTTTC.

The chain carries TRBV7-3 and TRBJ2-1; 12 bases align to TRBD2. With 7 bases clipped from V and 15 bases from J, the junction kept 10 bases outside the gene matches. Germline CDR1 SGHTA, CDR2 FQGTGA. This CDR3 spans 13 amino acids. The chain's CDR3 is CASIWGPSGRGFF. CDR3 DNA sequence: TGTGCCAGCATCTGGGGCCCTAGCGGGAGGGGGTTCTTC.

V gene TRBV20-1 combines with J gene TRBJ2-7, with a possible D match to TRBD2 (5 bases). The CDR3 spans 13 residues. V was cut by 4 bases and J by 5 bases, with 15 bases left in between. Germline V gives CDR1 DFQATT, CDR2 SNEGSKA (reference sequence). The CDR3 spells CSATREIGHEQYF. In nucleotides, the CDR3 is TGCAGTGCTACCCGGGAAATTGGCCACGAGCAGTACTTC.

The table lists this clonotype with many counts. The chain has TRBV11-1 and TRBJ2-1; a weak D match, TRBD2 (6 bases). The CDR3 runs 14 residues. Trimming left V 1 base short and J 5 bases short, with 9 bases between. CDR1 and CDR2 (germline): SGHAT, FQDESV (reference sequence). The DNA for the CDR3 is TGTGCCAGCAGCTTAGGCGGGATCGACAATGAGCAGTTCTTC. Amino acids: CASSLGGIDNEQFF.

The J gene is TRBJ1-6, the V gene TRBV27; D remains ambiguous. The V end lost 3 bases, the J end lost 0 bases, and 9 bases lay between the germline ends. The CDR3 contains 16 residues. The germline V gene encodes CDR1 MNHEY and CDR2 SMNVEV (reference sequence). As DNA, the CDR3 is TGTGCCAGCAGTTTGGCGGTTAGCTCCTATAATTCACCCCTCCACTTT. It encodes CASSLAVSSYNSPLHF.

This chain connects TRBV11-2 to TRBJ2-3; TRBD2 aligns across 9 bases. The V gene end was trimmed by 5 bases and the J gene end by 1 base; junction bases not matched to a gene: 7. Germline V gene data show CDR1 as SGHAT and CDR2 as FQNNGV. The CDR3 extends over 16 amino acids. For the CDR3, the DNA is TGTGCCAGCAGCCAACAACTAGCGGGCCGCACAGATACGCAGTATTTT. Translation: CASSQQLAGRTDTQYF.

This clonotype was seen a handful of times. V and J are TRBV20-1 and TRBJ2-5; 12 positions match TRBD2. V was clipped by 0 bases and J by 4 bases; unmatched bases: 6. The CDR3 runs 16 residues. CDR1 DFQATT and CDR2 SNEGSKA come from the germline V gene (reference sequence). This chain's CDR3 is CSARDVLAGGVETQYF. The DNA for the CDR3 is TGCAGTGCTAGAGATGTCCTAGCGGGAGGGGTAGAGACCCAGTACTTC.